The 25 T cell receptor beta chains below were found in one sample sequenced in a study of regulatory T cells in long-lasting Graves disease. The time point: newly diagnosed GD, antithyroid drugs for less than 3 months. Researchers made the TCR library from RNA that was extracted from PBMCs. For TCR beta, libraries came from iRepertoire HTBI primers and Arm-PCR of CDR3 regions. Using its own MiXCR run on the multiplex PCR reads, TCRdb lists one record per CDR3 protein. The repertoire holds 400,000 to 550,000 distinct CDR3 sequences, with about 16% as singletons. This sample also appeared in a second study, on T cells in Graves' hyperthyroidism and ophthalmopathy.

The sample in question was peripheral blood mononuclear cells (PBMCs), obtained at new diagnosis, from a patient treated with antithyroid drugs. The receptors shown here come from a woman under 40 with Graves disease.

J is TRBJ1-4 and V is TRBV28; no reliable D call. Trimming pared 5 bases from V and 8 bases from J, leaving 9 bases between. The CDR3 contains 12 residues. Per the germline V gene, CDR1 is MDHEN and CDR2 is SYDVKM. As DNA, the CDR3 is TGTGCCAGCAGTCCCAACGGGGAAAAACTGTTTTTT. Its translation: CASSPNGEKLFF.

In this sample, this clonotype turned up many times. The DNA for the CDR3 is TGTGCCAGCAGGTCTTTGGGGGAGCAGTACTTC. Translated, it gives CASRSLGEQYF. The V call is TRBV28, the J call TRBJ2-7; D remains ambiguous. The germline V gene has CDR1 MDHEN and CDR2 SYDVKM. The CDR3 is 11 amino acids. V lost 6 bases, J lost 7 bases, and 10 bases lay in between.

This clonotype has ten or more counts. The chain joins TRBV28 to TRBJ2-3; no definite D call. CDR1 and CDR2 (germline): MDHEN, SYDVKM. Trimming took 8 bases from V and 0 from J, leaving 15 bases between them. CDR3 length: 15 amino acids. The chain's CDR3 is CASSQAGSSTDTQYF. The CDR3 DNA sequence: TGTGCCAGCTCACAAGCAGGTTCCAGCACAGATACGCAGTATTTT.

This clonotype was counted at least ten times. The chain is built from TRBV19 and TRBJ2-3; D remains unclear. The CDR3 spans 16 residues. Deletions cut 3 bases from V and 3 bases from J, with 16 bases between. Germline loops: CDR1 LNHDA, CDR2 SQIVND (reference sequence). For the CDR3, the DNA is TGTGCCAGTAGTATGGGTGCTCGCCCCGAGACAGATACGCAGTATTTT. Translation: CASSMGARPETDTQYF. The full variable domain, with the rest looked up from reference TRBV19 and TRBJ2-3, is DGGITQSPKYLFRKEGQNVTLSCEQNLNHDAMYWYRQDPGQGLRLIYYSQIVNDFQKGDIAEGYSVSREKKESFPLTVTSAQKNPTAFYLCASSMGARPETDTQYFGPGTRLTVL.

On this clonotype itself: Given a much more abundant clone one base away, this may be a read error. The missing conserved phenylalanine or tryptophan at the end of this CDR3 makes a read error likely. The chain uses TRBV5-1 and TRBJ2-7; the match to TRBD2 covers 7 bases. V lost 0 bases to trimming and J lost 3 bases; unmatched junction nucleotides: 6. The CDR3 has 15 residues. The germline CDR1 and CDR2 sequences are SGHRS and YFSETQ. CDR3 sequence reads: CASSLGASGHYEQYL. DNA for the CDR3: TGCGCCAGCAGCTTGGGGGCTAGCGGACACTACGAGCAGTACCTC.

This clonotype has a count of ten or more. This chain connects TRBV28 to TRBJ1-1, with TRBD1 identical over 8 bases. J gave up 10 bases and V 6 bases, and 7 bases lay outside the gene matches. Germline V lookup: CDR1 MDHEN, CDR2 SYDVKM. This CDR3 spans 12 amino acids. Here the CDR3 DNA reads TGTGCCAGCAGGTCCAGGGGGCTCGGAGCTTTCTTT. This codes for CASRSRGLGAFF.

The V gene is TRBV20-1, the J gene TRBJ2-5; 8 positions match TRBD2. The J segment lost 2 bases and the V segment lost 3 bases, leaving 14 bases of the junction unmatched. CDR1 and CDR2 from the germline V gene are DFQATT and SNEGSKA (reference sequence). This CDR3 spans 17 amino acids. In DNA, the CDR3 is TGCAGTGCTAGTTTCCCGACTAGCGCGAAGATACAAGAGACCCAGTACTTC. Translation: CSASFPTSAKIQETQYF.

Details on this clonotype: At one end the junction does not follow the germline gene, possibly because of a read error. As DNA, the CDR3 is TGCGCCAGCAACCAAGATAGAAGGGACAGGGCCCACAATGAGCAGTTCTTC. Translation: CASNQDRRDRAHNEQFF. V usage is TRBV4-1 and J usage is TRBJ2-1; 9 positions agree with TRBD1. Germline CDR1 and CDR2: MGHRA and YSYEKL. The CDR3 has 17 amino acids.

The chain joins TRBV24-1 to TRBJ1-2; possible D gene TRBD1, 5 bases. This CDR3 comprises 16 residues. In germline, CDR1 is KGHDR, CDR2 SFDVKD. Trimming pared 4 bases from V and 5 bases from J, leaving 19 bases between. The CDR3 loop is CATSEDTGTPVYGYTF. The DNA for the CDR3 is TGTGCCACCAGTGAAGATACCGGGACTCCTGTTTATGGCTACACCTTC.

This clonotype was seen repeatedly, ten times or more. The chain recombines TRBV20-1 with TRBJ2-5; no definite D call. Germline V gene sequence: CDR1 DFQATT, CDR2 SNEGSKA (reference sequence). Trimming cost V 3 bases and J 5 bases, with 10 bases left between them. The CDR3 runs 12 residues. The CDR3 loop is CSASRQLETQYF. CDR3 nucleotide sequence: TGCAGTGCTAGTAGGCAGTTGGAGACCCAGTACTTC.

This clonotype was seen many times. The chain combines TRBV12-3 or TRBV12-4 with TRBJ1-2, with 11 bases fitting TRBD1. V dropped 5 bases and J dropped 6; count of bases not matched to a gene: 5. The CDR3 has 14 amino acids. Here the CDR3 reads CASSLGQGANGYTF. The CDR3 coding sequence is TGTGCCAGCAGTCTTGGACAGGGGGCGAATGGCTACACCTTC.

The gene calls are TRBV9 and TRBJ1-3; the match to TRBD1 covers 9 bases. The trim removed 2 bases at V and 3 bases at J, leaving 3 bases unmatched. In germline, CDR1 is SGDLS, CDR2 YYNGEE. The CDR3 covers 15 residues. The CDR3 region is CASSVTGGDGNTIYF. CDR3 nucleotides: TGTGCCAGCAGCGTTACAGGGGGCGATGGAAACACCATATATTTT.

This clonotype came up many times. The rearrangement joins TRBV20-1 to TRBJ2-3; 7 nucleotides match TRBD2. With V trimmed by 2 bases and J by 6 bases, 5 bases remained unmatched. There are 13 residues in the CDR3. Germline-derived CDR1 and CDR2 are DFQATT and SNEGSKA (reference sequence). The CDR3 nucleotides read TGCAGTGCTAGATTCGGGAGGCCCGATACGCAGTATTTT. Encoded protein: CSARFGRPDTQYF.

This clonotype was counted between two and nine times. The chain uses TRBV7-2 and TRBJ1-5; a possible D gene is TRBD1 (6 bases). This CDR3 contains 15 residues. The germline V and J ends were trimmed by 2 bases and 5 bases, with 13 bases remaining between them. From germline, CDR1 is SGHTA and CDR2 FQGNSA. CDR3 nucleotide sequence: TGTGCCAGCAGCTTATTTCAGGGGCGCGATCAGCCCCAGCATTTT. The encoded protein is CASSLFQGRDQPQHF.

About this clonotype: A far bigger clonotype differs at one base, so this is likely a read error. The chain combines TRBV7-2 with TRBJ2-1, with a tentative D call TRBD2 (5 bases). Germline CDR1 SGHTA, CDR2 FQGNSA. Trimming removed 2 bases from V and 5 bases from J, with 10 bases in between. The CDR3 consists of 14 residues. This chain's CDR3 is CASSLSGSHNEQFF. CDR3 in DNA: TGTGCCAGCAGCTTAAGCGGTTCCCACAATGAGCAGTTCTTC. Full variable domain (missing parts from reference TRBV7-2 and TRBJ2-1): GAGVSQSPSNKVTEKGKDVELRCDPISGHTALYWYRQSLGQGLEFLIYFQGNSAPDKSGLPSDRFSAERTGGSVSTLTIQRTQQEDSAVYLCASSLSGSHNEQFFGPGTRLTVL.

With respect to this clonotype: An end of the junction differs from the germline gene, which may be a read error. This chain connects TRBV12-3 or TRBV12-4 to TRBJ2-1; 11 bases align to TRBD1. The length of the CDR3 is 18 residues. For the CDR3, the DNA is TGTGCCATCAGTACATGGACAGGGGGCCGCGAGGCGTGGAATGAGCAGTTCTTC. Amino acid sequence: CAISTWTGGREAWNEQFF.

The chain recombines TRBV7-2 with TRBJ2-7; TRBD2 aligns across 8 bases. The CDR3 spans 13 residues. J gave up 4 bases and V 5 bases, and 4 bases lay outside the gene matches. The germline CDR1 and CDR2 sequences are SGHTA and FQGNSA. CDR3 DNA: TGTGCCAGCAGCGTTAGCGGGGTATACGAGCAGTACTTC. This sequence encodes CASSVSGVYEQYF.

This chain links TRBV18 with TRBJ1-1; possibly TRBD1 for D (5 bases). The CDR3 sequence is 14 residues long. Germline V gene data show CDR1 as KGHSH and CDR2 as LQKENI. Trimming took 2 bases from V and 8 from J, leaving 15 bases between them. The CDR3 loop reads CASSPGGGTEEAFF. CDR3 sequence (DNA): TGTGCCAGCTCACCAGGGGGGGGAACGGAAGAAGCTTTCTTT.

This clonotype was detected many times. The chain employs TRBV20-1 and TRBJ2-5; 10 nucleotides match TRBD1. The CDR3 consists of 13 residues. Germline V gives CDR1 DFQATT, CDR2 SNEGSKA (reference sequence). V shed 5 bases, J shed 5 bases, and the junction held 5 bases outside the gene matches. The CDR3 DNA reads as TGCAGTGCTCGCGGGACAGGGGTTGAGACCCAGTACTTC. Residues: CSARGTGVETQYF.

In its sample, this clonotype was seen many times. This chain connects TRBV2 to TRBJ2-2, with TRBD2 matching 7 bases. V lost 6 bases to trimming and J lost 6 bases; unmatched junction nucleotides: 10. Germline V gene lookup returns CDR1 SNHLY and CDR2 FYNNEI. CDR3 size: 15 residues. Here the CDR3 reads CASRGGLQSAGELFF. The CDR3 nucleotides read TGTGCCAGCAGGGGGGGACTACAGTCCGCCGGGGAGCTGTTTTTT.

There are a few counts of this clonotype. The gene calls are TRBV28 and TRBJ2-2; D is unclear. The CDR3 loop spans 16 amino acids. The V and J ends lost 3 bases and 0 bases respectively, with 11 bases between them. The germline CDR1 and CDR2 sequences are MDHEN and SYDVKM. CDR3 in amino acids: CASSFPAGANTGELFF. For the CDR3, the DNA is TGTGCCAGCAGTTTCCCCGCCGGCGCGAACACCGGGGAGCTGTTTTTT.

This clonotype was seen repeatedly, ten times or more. The chain employs TRBV11-2 and TRBJ2-3, with D maybe TRBD1 (7 bases). V dropped 2 bases and J dropped 6 bases, with 24 bases sitting between them. Germline lookup yields CDR1 SGHAT and CDR2 FQNNGV. This CDR3 has 18 amino acids. The CDR3 loop is CASSLPRRGPQPPDTQYF. The CDR3 nucleotides read TGTGCCAGCAGCTTACCCCGGAGGGGGCCGCAACCACCGGATACGCAGTATTTT.

With respect to this clonotype: A read error may explain this, as a much larger clone is one base away. The J gene is TRBJ2-5, the V gene TRBV5-1; 13 positions match TRBD2. Germline loops: CDR1 SGHRS, CDR2 YFSETQ. The CDR3 extends over 15 amino acids. DNA of the CDR3: TGCGCCAGCAGCGTACTAGCGGGAGGGCCCTTTGAGCTGTTCTTC. This sequence encodes CASSVLAGGPFELFF.

At least ten counts were recorded for this clonotype. The chain carries TRBV6-1 and TRBJ1-1, with TRBD1 identical over 7 bases. CDR3 size: 16 residues. With 1 base clipped from V and 3 bases from J, the junction kept 8 bases outside the gene matches. Germline CDR1 reads MNHNS; CDR2 reads SASEGT. CDR3 residues: CASSEDIGGIDTEAFF. The CDR3 coding sequence is TGTGCCAGCAGTGAAGATATAGGGGGCATCGACACTGAAGCTTTCTTT.

The chain combines TRBV7-2 with TRBJ2-5; tentatively, D is TRBD1 or TRBD2 (5 bases each). The V end lost 5 bases, the J end lost 3 bases, and 19 bases lay between the germline ends. CDR3 size: 16 residues. Germline V gene lookup returns CDR1 SGHTA and CDR2 FQGNSA. CDR3 nucleotide sequence: TGTGCCAGCAGCCCTTGGGACCCGATCGATGAAGAGACCCAGTACTTC. It yields the protein CASSPWDPIDEETQYF.